Following are 24 T cell receptor beta chains from one sample sequenced in a study of shared clonotypes between healthy human individuals. CD45RO-negative cells were positively selected for CCR7, leaving out terminally differentiated effector memory CD45RA+ cells. Sequencing used immunoSEQ multiplex PCR; TCRdb keeps in-frame clones, though not all of them. The sample holds about 2.1 million clones, roughly 93% seen once. The sample consisted of naive CD8+ T cells from PBMCs. The receptors were sampled from a man between 18 and 29 years old in good health. Some clones in this sample may be carry-over from other donors' samples.

The chain recombines TRBV4-2 with TRBJ2-7; 9 bases are a match to TRBD2. The CDR3 contains 16 residues. Germline trimming cut 0 bases from V and 2 bases from J; bases unmatched to any gene: 5. Germline CDR1 LGHNA, CDR2 YNFKEQ. Written as DNA, the CDR3 is TGTGCCAGCAGCCAAGACTATAGCGGGAGAGCCTACGAGCAGTACTTC. It codes for CASSQDYSGRAYEQYF.

J is TRBJ2-1 and V is TRBV15; no reliable D call. Trimming removed 5 bases at V and 5 bases at J, with 13 bases between. This CDR3 contains 14 residues. The germline gives CDR1 LNHNV, CDR2 YYDKDF (reference sequence). The CDR3 loop reads CATSSGSFDNEQFF. In DNA form, the CDR3 reads TGTGCCACCAGCTCAGGTTCGTTCGACAATGAGCAGTTCTTC.

Points on this clone: Other DNA sequences in this specimen translate into the identical CDR3. This rearrangement joins TRBV9 to TRBJ2-1, with D possibly TRBD2 on 5 matching bases. V lost 2 bases, J lost 6 bases, and 6 bases lay in between. The CDR3 totals 12 residues. Germline CDR1 reads SGDLS; CDR2 reads YYNGEE. CDR3 DNA sequence: TGTGCCAGCAGCGTGGCGGGCAATGAGCAGTTCTTC. It encodes CASSVAGNEQFF. The whole variable domain, filled in from reference TRBV9 and TRBJ2-1, reads DSGVTQTPKHLITATGQRVTLRCSPRSGDLSVYWYQQSLDQGLQFLIQYYNGEERAKGNILERFSAQQFPDLHSELNLSSLELGDSALYFCASSVAGNEQFFGPGTRLTVL.

The rearrangement uses TRBV9 and TRBJ2-7; 7 bases line up with TRBD1. This CDR3 is built from 13 residues. In germline, CDR1 is SGDLS, CDR2 YYNGEE. J gave up 5 bases and V 4 bases, and 6 bases lay outside the gene matches. The CDR3 reads CASSPTGVDEQYF. CDR3 nucleotide sequence: TGTGCCAGCAGCCCAACAGGGGTTGACGAGCAGTACTTC. Complete variable domain (other parts from reference TRBV9 and TRBJ2-7): DSGVTQTPKHLITATGQRVTLRCSPRSGDLSVYWYQQSLDQGLQFLIQYYNGEERAKGNILERFSAQQFPDLHSELNLSSLELGDSALYFCASSPTGVDEQYFGPGTRLTVT.

This clone came up once. This specimen includes other DNA sequences encoding the same CDR3. The chain uses TRBV2 and TRBJ2-5, with TRBD2 matching 7 bases. The germline CDR1 and CDR2 sequences are SNHLY and FYNNEI. The ends lost 3 bases at V and 2 bases at J; junction bases unmatched: 3. The CDR3 sequence is 14 residues long. The CDR3 reads CASSDREGQETQYF. The CDR3 DNA follows: TGTGCCAGCAGTGACAGGGAGGGGCAAGAGACCCAGTACTTC.

This clone has only one observation. The rearrangement links TRBV28 to TRBJ2-3; TRBD2 matches 8 bases. The germline V gene encodes CDR1 MDHEN and CDR2 SYDVKM. V trimming: 8 bases; J trimming: 1 base; junction bases outside the gene matches: 8. This CDR3 is 15 amino acids long. The CDR3 reads CASSTDGRGTDTQYF. CDR3 bases: TGTGCCAGCTCCACAGACGGGAGGGGCACAGATACGCAGTATTTT.

The chain is built from TRBV9 and TRBJ1-2, with a tentative D call TRBD1 (5 bases). Per the germline V gene, CDR1 is SGDLS and CDR2 is YYNGEE. This CDR3 has 15 residues. V was cut by 0 bases and J by 7 bases, with 16 bases left in between. CDR3 in amino acids: CASSVGGSRGGGYTF. CDR3 DNA: TGTGCCAGCAGCGTAGGAGGCTCGAGGGGAGGTGGCTACACCTTC.

The chain joins TRBV7-9 to TRBJ2-4; D ambiguous. Germline CDR1 is SEHNR and CDR2 is FQNEAQ (reference sequence). Between the trimmed V and J ends, which lost 1 base and 9 bases, there was a span of 4 bases. The CDR3 extends over 11 amino acids. In nucleotides, the CDR3 is TGTGCCAGCAGCTTAGGACCCATTCAGTACTTC. This gives the protein CASSLGPIQYF.

The rearrangement links TRBV5-5 to TRBJ2-7; D is perhaps TRBD1 or TRBD2 (6 bases each). CDR1 is SGHKS and CDR2 is YYEKEE in the germline V gene (reference sequence). With 4 bases removed from V and 5 bases from J, the gap between germline ends came to 19 bases. The CDR3 loop spans 15 amino acids. The DNA of the CDR3 is TGTGCCAGCAGCCCGACGGCGGGACAATTACACGAGCAGTACTTC. This sequence encodes CASSPTAGQLHEQYF.

Turning to this clone: The sample has other DNA sequences that encode this CDR3 too. This chain links TRBV2 with TRBJ2-1; D remains unclear. This CDR3 is built from 10 residues. The V end was cut by 6 bases, the J end by 7 bases, with 4 bases between. Germline assignment: CDR1 SNHLY and CDR2 FYNNEI. DNA of the CDR3: TGTGCCAGCAGATATAATGAGCAGTTCTTC. It is translated as CASRYNEQFF.

Comment on this clone: Other DNA variants within this sample encode the same CDR3. The chain couples TRBV6-5 to TRBJ2-7, with 10 bases identical to TRBD2. This CDR3 comprises 16 residues. V lost 0 bases, J lost 3 bases, and 5 bases stayed unmatched. Germline CDR1 reads MNHEY; CDR2 reads SVGAGI. The CDR3 region is CASSYSTGTSVYEQYF. The CDR3, as DNA: TGTGCCAGCAGTTACTCAACCGGGACTAGCGTCTACGAGCAGTACTTC.

This clone was picked up one time. This chain connects TRBV7-3 to TRBJ2-3, with 7 positions matching TRBD1. Germline V gene sequence: CDR1 SGHTA, CDR2 FQGTGA. The CDR3 loop spans 16 amino acids. V lost 4 bases, J lost 0 bases, and 7 bases stayed unmatched. DNA of the CDR3: TGTGCCAGCAGCTCTGGGACAGTCCCTAGCACAGATACGCAGTATTTT. It codes for CASSSGTVPSTDTQYF.

The genes are TRBV19 and TRBJ1-1; D perhaps matches TRBD1 (5 bases). Germline CDR1 and CDR2: LNHDA and SQIVND (reference sequence). CDR3 size: 14 residues. The germline V and J ends were trimmed by 9 bases and 4 bases, with 18 bases remaining between them. CDR3 sequence: CASTKVGGPTEAFF. The CDR3 DNA is TGTGCCAGCACAAAAGTGGGGGGTCCCACTGAAGCTTTCTTT.

This clone came up a few times. The V call is TRBV9, the J call TRBJ1-5, with a tentative D call TRBD1 (5 bases). Trimming stripped 4 bases from V and 5 bases from J, with 13 bases between. This CDR3 spans 14 amino acids. Germline V gene data show CDR1 as SGDLS and CDR2 as YYNGEE. The CDR3 DNA reads as TGTGCCAGCAGCCCGGGCGGGGCCCATCAGCCCCAGCATTTT. Residues: CASSPGGAHQPQHF.

CDR3 in amino acids: CASSPPGGAGETQYF. Written as DNA, the CDR3 is TGTGCCAGCTCACCACCGGGTGGGGCCGGGGAGACCCAGTACTTC. This chain connects TRBV18 to TRBJ2-5, with D possibly matching TRBD1 (5 bases). The CDR3 covers 15 residues. The V and J ends lost 0 bases and 5 bases respectively, with 13 bases between them. The germline gives CDR1 KGHSH, CDR2 LQKENI.

The gene calls are TRBV19 and TRBJ2-1, with 11 nucleotides matching TRBD1. CDR1 LNHDA and CDR2 SQIVND come from the germline V gene (reference sequence). This CDR3 has 17 residues. V shed 5 bases and J 5 bases; nucleotides not matched to a gene: 11. The CDR3 DNA sequence: TGTGCCAGTAGTCGCTTCTTCCGGGACAGGGGGGACAATGAGCAGTTCTTC. This codes for CASSRFFRDRGDNEQFF.

Regarding this clone: The sample contains more than one DNA sequence encoding this CDR3. The chain employs TRBV27 and TRBJ2-7, with 9 bases identical to TRBD1. V shed 5 bases and J 2 bases; nucleotides not matched to a gene: 7. This CDR3 is built from 15 residues. Germline CDR1 MNHEY, CDR2 SMNVEV (reference sequence). DNA of the CDR3: TGTGCCAGCAGTCTACCCGGGACAGGGCCCTACGAGCAGTACTTC. Amino acids: CASSLPGTGPYEQYF.

The V call is TRBV19, the J call TRBJ2-1; 10 bases agree with TRBD1. After removal of 5 bases from V and 4 bases from J, the junction contained 8 bases not matched to a gene. The CDR3 length is 16 residues. Germline-derived CDR1 and CDR2 are LNHDA and SQIVND (reference sequence). Here the CDR3 reads CASSPFLDRGYNEQFF. The CDR3 DNA reads TGTGCCAGTAGTCCGTTTCTGGACAGGGGGTACAATGAGCAGTTCTTC.

This chain connects TRBV28 to TRBJ2-7; 12 nucleotides agree with TRBD2. The germline V gene has CDR1 MDHEN and CDR2 SYDVKM. There are 15 residues in the CDR3. V shed 5 bases, J shed 7 bases, and the junction held 9 bases outside the gene matches. The CDR3: CASSPRLAGVEEQYF. The CDR3 DNA reads as TGTGCCAGCAGTCCGCGACTAGCGGGAGTGGAGGAGCAGTACTTC. Full variable domain (missing parts from reference TRBV28 and TRBJ2-7): DVKVTQSSRYLVKRTGEKVFLECVQDMDHENMFWYRQDPGLGLRLIYFSYDVKMKEKGDIPEGYSVSREKKERFSLILESASTNQTSMYLCASSPRLAGVEEQYFGPGTRLTVT.

This clone was seen just once. The chain combines TRBV7-8 with TRBJ1-1, with D unresolved. The CDR3 contains 13 residues. Trimming removed 5 bases at V and 4 bases at J, with 11 bases between. Germline V gives CDR1 SGHVS, CDR2 FQNEAQ. The CDR3 DNA sequence: TGTGCCAGCAGCCAAACCTGGGGCACTGAAGCTTTCTTT. Amino acid sequence: CASSQTWGTEAFF.

V and J are TRBV25-1 and TRBJ2-5; no definite D call. Germline loops: CDR1 MGHDK, CDR2 SYGVNS. Trimming took off 8 bases at V and 2 bases at J, with 12 bases between the two ends. The CDR3 extends over 13 amino acids. The chain's CDR3 is CASAFGFQETQYF. CDR3 sequence (DNA): TGTGCCAGCGCATTCGGGTTTCAAGAGACCCAGTACTTC. Looking up the rest from reference TRBV25-1 and TRBJ2-5 gives the full variable domain: EADIYQTPRYLVIGTGKKITLECSQTMGHDKMYWYQQDPGMELHLIHYSYGVNSTEKGDLSSESTVSRIRTEHFPLTLESARPSHTSQYLCASAFGFQETQYFGPGTRLLVL.

This sequence joins TRBV10-3 and TRBJ2-7; possibly TRBD1 for D (6 bases). V shed 6 bases and J shed 2 bases, with 20 bases lying between them. The CDR3 covers 16 residues. CDR1 ENHRY and CDR2 SYGVKD come from the germline V gene. The CDR3 bases are TGTGCCATCAGGACATCCAGACACAGGGAACCCTACGAGCAGTACTTC. This gives the protein CAIRTSRHREPYEQYF.

The chain employs TRBV11-2 and TRBJ2-1; D unclear. Per the germline V gene, CDR1 is SGHAT and CDR2 is FQNNGV. The germline V and J ends were trimmed by 5 bases and 2 bases, with 7 bases remaining between them. The CDR3 is 13 amino acids. CDR3 DNA: TGTGCCAGCAGCCTCCAGGCCTACAATGAGCAGTTCTTC. Translated, it gives CASSLQAYNEQFF.

The rearrangement uses TRBV5-1 and TRBJ2-7, with 7 nucleotides matching TRBD2. With 2 bases clipped from V and 4 bases from J, the junction kept 9 bases outside the gene matches. The CDR3 contains 15 residues. Germline V gene data show CDR1 as SGHRS and CDR2 as YFSETQ. The CDR3: CASSLETSSYYEQYF. The CDR3 DNA follows: TGCGCCAGCAGCTTAGAGACTAGCTCTTATTACGAGCAGTACTTC. Full variable domain (missing parts from reference TRBV5-1 and TRBJ2-7): KAGVTQTPRYLIKTRGQQVTLSCSPISGHRSVSWYQQTPGQGLQFLFEYFSETQRNKGNFPGRFSGRQFSNSRSEMNVSTLELGDSALYLCASSLETSSYYEQYFGPGTRLTVT.